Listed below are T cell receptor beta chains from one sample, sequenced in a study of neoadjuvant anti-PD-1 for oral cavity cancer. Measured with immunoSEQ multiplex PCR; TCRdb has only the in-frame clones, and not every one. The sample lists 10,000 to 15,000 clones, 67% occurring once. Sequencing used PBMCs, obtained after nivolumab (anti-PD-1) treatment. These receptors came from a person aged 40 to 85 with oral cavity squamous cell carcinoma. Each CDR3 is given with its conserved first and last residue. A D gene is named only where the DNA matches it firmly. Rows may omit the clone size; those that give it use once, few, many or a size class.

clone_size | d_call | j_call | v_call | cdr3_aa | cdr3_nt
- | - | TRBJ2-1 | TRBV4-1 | CARLGSSYNEQFF | TGCGCCAGGTTGGGTAGCTCCTACAATGAGCAGTTCTTC
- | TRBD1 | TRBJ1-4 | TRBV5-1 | CASRADRGLEKLFF | TGCGCCAGCAGGGCGGACAGGGGGCTAGAAAAACTGTTTTTT
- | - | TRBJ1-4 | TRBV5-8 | CASSWTDATNEKLFF | TGTGCCAGCAGCTGGACAGACGCAACTAATGAAAAACTGTTTTTT
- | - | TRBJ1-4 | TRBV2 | CASSESQVTNEKLFF | TGTGCCAGCAGTGAGAGCCAGGTGACTAATGAAAAACTGTTTTTT
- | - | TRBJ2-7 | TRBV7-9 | CASSYTAYEQYF | TGTGCCAGCAGCTATACAGCCTACGAGCAGTACTTC
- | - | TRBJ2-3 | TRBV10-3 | CAISENPRETDTQYF | TGTGCCATCAGTGAAAATCCGAGGGAGACAGATACGCAGTATTTT
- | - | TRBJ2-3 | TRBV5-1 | CASSLAGKRGTDTQYF | TGCGCCAGCAGCTTGGCGGGCAAAAGGGGCACAGATACGCAGTATTTT
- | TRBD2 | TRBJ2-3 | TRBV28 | CASRAGGPIGTDTQYF | TGTGCCAGCAGAGCGGGAGGGCCTATCGGCACAGATACGCAGTATTTT
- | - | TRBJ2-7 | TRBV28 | CASSLSRVIYEQYF | TGTGCCAGCAGTTTAAGCAGGGTGATCTACGAGCAGTACTTC
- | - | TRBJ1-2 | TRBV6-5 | CASSYSGFNYGYTF | TGTGCCAGCAGTTACTCCGGATTTAACTATGGCTACACCTTC
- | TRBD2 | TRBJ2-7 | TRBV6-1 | CASSEVGEGSYEQYF | TGTGCCAGCAGTGAAGTGGGGGAGGGCTCCTACGAGCAGTACTTC
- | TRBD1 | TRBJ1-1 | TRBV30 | CAQDRGGVTEAFF | TGTGCCCAAGACAGGGGAGGGGTCACTGAAGCTTTCTTT
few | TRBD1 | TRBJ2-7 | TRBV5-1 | CASSLAGQAYEQYF | TGCGCCAGCAGCTTGGCCGGACAGGCTTACGAGCAGTACTTC
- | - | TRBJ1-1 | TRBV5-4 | CASSLEVNTEAFF | TGTGCCAGCAGCCTGGAGGTCAACACTGAAGCTTTCTTT
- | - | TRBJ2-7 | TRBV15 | CATSRGPSQVGYEQYF | TGTGCCACCAGCAGAGGCCCCTCCCAGGTAGGGTACGAGCAGTACTTC
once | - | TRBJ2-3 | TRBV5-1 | CASSLVGSSTDTQYF | TGCGCCAGCAGCTTGGTCGGATCTAGCACAGATACGCAGTATTTT
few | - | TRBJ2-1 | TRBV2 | CASSEAKGEGRNEQFF | TGTGCCAGCAGTGAAGCTAAGGGGGAGGGCCGGAATGAGCAGTTCTTC
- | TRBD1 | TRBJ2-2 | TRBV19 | CASTGGWGTGELFF | TGTGCCAGTACAGGGGGCTGGGGCACCGGGGAGCTGTTTTTT
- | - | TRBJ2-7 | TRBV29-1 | CSVIIQFSYEQYF | TGCAGCGTGATCATACAGTTCTCCTACGAGCAGTACTTC
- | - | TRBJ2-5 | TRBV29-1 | CSVGTYGETQYF | TGCAGCGTGGGGACATACGGAGAGACCCAGTACTTC
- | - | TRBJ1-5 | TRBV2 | CASSEQGNQPQHF | TGTGCCAGCAGTGAGCAGGGGAATCAGCCCCAGCATTTT
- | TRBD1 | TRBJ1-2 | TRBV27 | CASSFSGQRPSYGYTF | TGTGCCAGCAGTTTTTCGGGACAGCGTCCCTCTTATGGCTACACCTTC